The TCR beta chain described here comes from a study of cytomegalovirus exposure and HLA in healthy donors. With 60 Vbeta and 13 Jbeta primers, the PCR was carried out. Produced via immunoSEQ multiplex PCR; TCRdb's table is partial and in-frame only. Among around 200,000 clones listed, around 84% were seen once. This clone came up a few times. V was pared by 5 bases and J by 1 base, with 6 bases of the junction left unmatched. The CDR3 sequence is 15 residues long. CDR1 SGHVS and CDR2 FQNEAQ come from the germline V gene. The sequence came from a girl aged 2-10 years in good health and CMV-seropositive. Sequenced input: PBMCs. J is TRBJ1-1 and V is TRBV7-8; 8 positions agree with TRBD1. In DNA form, the CDR3 reads TGTGCCAGCAGCACCCTGACAGGGGAGAACACTGAAGCTTTCTTT. Its protein product is CASSTLTGENTEAFF.